Each of the 17 T cell receptor beta chains below was sequenced from the same sample in a study of T cell responses to AZD1222 COVID-19 vaccine. The method was immunoSEQ multiplex PCR; TCRdb's version includes in-frame clones alone and lacks a portion of them. The sample has approximately 200,000 clones; roughly 90% are singletons. The starting material was peripheral blood, obtained 28 days after the second AZD1222 dose. These receptors came from an adult who received the AZD1222 COVID-19 vaccine.

The J gene is TRBJ1-2, the V gene TRBV6-5; TRBD1 agrees at 9 bases. V trimming: 5 bases; J trimming: 2 bases; junction bases outside the gene matches: 3. The germline V gene has CDR1 MNHEY and CDR2 SVGAGI. The CDR3 runs 14 residues. This CDR3 is CASSPGQGNYGYTF. CDR3 sequence (DNA): TGTGCCAGCAGTCCGGGACAGGGAAACTATGGCTACACCTTC.

This clone was found once. J is TRBJ2-2 and V is TRBV7-9; tentative D call: TRBD1 (7 bases). V shed 4 bases and J shed 4 bases, with 10 bases lying between them. Germline V lookup: CDR1 SEHNR, CDR2 FQNEAQ (reference sequence). This CDR3 region has 14 residues. In DNA, the CDR3 is TGTGCCAGCAGCTACCAGGGGGGCACCGGGGAGCTGTTTTTT. Translation gives CASSYQGGTGELFF.

This rearrangement joins TRBV28 to TRBJ1-1; 10 bases fit TRBD1. Germline-derived CDR1 and CDR2 are MDHEN and SYDVKM. V dropped 5 bases and J dropped 0; count of bases not matched to a gene: 3. There are 15 residues in the CDR3. CDR3 sequence (DNA): TGTGCCAGCAGTCCGACAGGGGGCTTGAACACTGAAGCTTTCTTT. Translating gives CASSPTGGLNTEAFF.

The CDR3 reads CASSLKRLGLHFDNEQFF. Here the CDR3 DNA reads TGTGCCAGCAGTTTGAAAAGGCTGGGACTACATTTTGACAATGAGCAGTTCTTC. The V call is TRBV28, the J call TRBJ2-1; 7 bases are a match to TRBD2. This CDR3 is 18 amino acids long. Germline lookup yields CDR1 MDHEN and CDR2 SYDVKM. After removal of 3 bases from V and 5 bases from J, the junction contained 16 bases not matched to a gene.

The chain carries TRBV11-2 and TRBJ1-1; perhaps TRBD1 as D (5 bases). Germline V gives CDR1 SGHAT, CDR2 FQNNGV. Trimming cost V 5 bases and J 6 bases, with 13 bases left between them. The CDR3 contains 13 residues. The CDR3 region has the DNA TGTGCCAGCAGCCTGTTTAGGGACCCTGAAGCTTTCTTT. It yields the protein CASSLFRDPEAFF.

CDR3 sequence (DNA): TGTGCCAGCAGTTTAGTGGCGTTGAACACTGAAGCTTTCTTT. Translation: CASSLVALNTEAFF. The chain couples TRBV28 to TRBJ1-1; D not resolved. Germline V gene lookup returns CDR1 MDHEN and CDR2 SYDVKM. V lost 2 bases to trimming and J lost 0 bases, with 7 bases between them. The CDR3 length is 14 residues.

The J gene is TRBJ1-2, the V gene TRBV28; no firm D call. The CDR3 covers 16 residues. V dropped 4 bases and J dropped 1 base, with 16 bases sitting between them. Germline V gene lookup returns CDR1 MDHEN and CDR2 SYDVKM. Written as DNA, the CDR3 is TGTGCCAGCAGTTCCGGGCGTGAACGTCTTAACTATGGCTACACCTTC. Protein product: CASSSGRERLNYGYTF.

The chain carries TRBV18 and TRBJ1-2; possible D gene TRBD1, 5 bases. CDR1 and CDR2 (germline): KGHSH, LQKENI. Trimming shortened V by 4 bases and J by 6 bases, and 12 bases separated the two germline ends. CDR3 length: 13 residues. In DNA, the CDR3 is TGTGCCAGCTCACGAAGCGTGGGGGATGGCTACACCTTC. Translation: CASSRSVGDGYTF.

The chain joins TRBV7-2 to TRBJ1-1; D is perhaps TRBD1 (6 bases). The CDR3 has 17 residues. Germline values: CDR1 SGHTA, CDR2 FQGNSA. Trimming pared 1 base from V and 4 bases from J, leaving 19 bases between. CDR3 loop: CASSLVATGNRATEAFF. DNA for the CDR3: TGTGCCAGCAGCTTAGTTGCAACAGGGAATCGGGCCACTGAAGCTTTCTTT.

This chain links TRBV11-2 with TRBJ1-1; 7 nucleotides line up with TRBD1. V lost 6 bases to trimming and J lost 1 base; unmatched junction nucleotides: 2. The CDR3 has 13 amino acids. Germline CDR1 and CDR2: SGHAT and FQNNGV. CDR3 in amino acids: CASRRQGNTEAFF. The CDR3, as DNA: TGTGCCAGCAGGCGACAGGGGAACACTGAAGCTTTCTTT. Together with reference TRBV11-2 and TRBJ1-1, the CDR3 gives the full variable domain: EAGVAQSPRYKIIEKRQSVAFWCNPISGHATLYWYQQILGQGPKLLIQFQNNGVVDDSQLPKDRFSAERLKGVDSTLKIQPAKLEDSAVYLCASRRQGNTEAFFGQGTRLTVV.

This clone was detected only once. J is TRBJ1-1 and V is TRBV5-1; TRBD1 matches 7 bases. V lost 0 bases and J lost 3; bases outside the gene matches: 5. This CDR3 region has 15 residues. Germline V gene lookup returns CDR1 SGHRS and CDR2 YFSETQ. CDR3 DNA sequence: TGCGCCAGCAGCTTGGCCATGGACAGGTACACTGAAGCTTTCTTT. Its protein product is CASSLAMDRYTEAFF.

This sequence joins TRBV7-9 and TRBJ2-2, with 14 positions matching TRBD2. This CDR3 is 16 amino acids long. Per germline, CDR1 SEHNR and CDR2 FQNEAQ (reference sequence). V shed 6 bases, J shed 4 bases, and the junction held 4 bases outside the gene matches. CDR3 sequence: CASRGTSGRVTGELFF. CDR3 nucleotides: TGTGCCAGCAGGGGGACTAGCGGGAGAGTCACCGGGGAGCTGTTTTTT.

The chain recombines TRBV7-3 with TRBJ1-1; no firm D call. This CDR3 is 15 amino acids long. V gave up 0 bases and J gave up 0 bases, with 8 bases separating them. Germline CDR1 is SGHTA and CDR2 is FQGTGA. This chain's CDR3 is CASSLTPTMNTEAFF. The DNA of the CDR3 is TGTGCCAGCAGCTTAACCCCCACCATGAACACTGAAGCTTTCTTT.

V and J are TRBV7-3 and TRBJ1-1, with 8 bases that match TRBD1. Losses at the gene ends were 3 bases for V and 4 bases for J; bases not matched to a gene: 4. Germline-derived CDR1 and CDR2 are SGHTA and FQGTGA. The CDR3 totals 14 residues. CDR3: CASSFSGGTTEAFF. The CDR3 nucleotides read TGTGCCAGCAGCTTCTCAGGGGGCACCACTGAAGCTTTCTTT.

This chain joins TRBV24-1 and TRBJ2-7, with a weak D call TRBD2 (6 bases). Trimming cost V 9 bases and J 3 bases, with 8 bases left between them. Germline-derived CDR1 and CDR2 are KGHDR and SFDVKD. The CDR3 is 11 residues long. In DNA form, the CDR3 reads TGTGCCACCGGGACTGACTACGAGCAGTACTTC. This sequence encodes CATGTDYEQYF.

The chain joins TRBV6-5 to TRBJ1-3, with D possibly TRBD1 on 5 matching bases. This CDR3 comprises 14 residues. V was cut by 5 bases and J by 2 bases, with 10 bases left in between. Germline CDR1 and CDR2: MNHEY and SVGAGI. The CDR3 here is CASSTDSPGNTIYF. For the CDR3, the DNA is TGTGCCAGCAGTACCGACAGCCCTGGAAACACCATATATTTT.

This chain links TRBV19 with TRBJ2-3, with 8 bases identical to TRBD1. Germline V gene data show CDR1 as LNHDA and CDR2 as SQIVND (reference sequence). CDR3 length equals 17 residues. Losses at the gene ends were 2 bases for V and 8 bases for J; bases not matched to a gene: 15. In DNA, the CDR3 is TGTGCCAGTAGTATAACCGCCCAGGGGGCACTCCAGACTACGCAGTATTTT. Its protein product is CASSITAQGALQTTQYF.